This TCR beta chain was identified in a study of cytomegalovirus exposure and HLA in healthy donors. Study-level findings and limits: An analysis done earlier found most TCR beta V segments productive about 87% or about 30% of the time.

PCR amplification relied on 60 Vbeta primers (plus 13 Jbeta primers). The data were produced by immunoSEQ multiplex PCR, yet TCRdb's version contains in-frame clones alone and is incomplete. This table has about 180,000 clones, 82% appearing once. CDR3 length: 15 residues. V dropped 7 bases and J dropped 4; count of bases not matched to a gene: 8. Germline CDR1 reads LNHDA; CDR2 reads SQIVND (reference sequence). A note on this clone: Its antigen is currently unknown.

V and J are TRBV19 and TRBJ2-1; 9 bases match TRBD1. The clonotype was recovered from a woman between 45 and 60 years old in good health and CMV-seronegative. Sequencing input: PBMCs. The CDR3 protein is CASTLDRGIYNEQFF. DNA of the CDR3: TGTGCCAGTACACTCGACAGGGGGATTTACAATGAGCAGTTCTTC.